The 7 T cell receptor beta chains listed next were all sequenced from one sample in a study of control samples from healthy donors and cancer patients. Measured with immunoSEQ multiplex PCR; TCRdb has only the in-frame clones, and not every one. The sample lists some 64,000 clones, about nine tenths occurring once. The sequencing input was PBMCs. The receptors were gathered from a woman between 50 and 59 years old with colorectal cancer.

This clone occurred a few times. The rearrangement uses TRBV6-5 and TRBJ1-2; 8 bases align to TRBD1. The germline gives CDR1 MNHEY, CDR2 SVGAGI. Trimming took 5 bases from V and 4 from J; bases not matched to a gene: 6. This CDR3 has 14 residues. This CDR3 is CASSPLGQGYGYTF. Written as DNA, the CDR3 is TGTGCCAGCAGTCCTTTAGGACAGGGCTATGGCTACACCTTC.

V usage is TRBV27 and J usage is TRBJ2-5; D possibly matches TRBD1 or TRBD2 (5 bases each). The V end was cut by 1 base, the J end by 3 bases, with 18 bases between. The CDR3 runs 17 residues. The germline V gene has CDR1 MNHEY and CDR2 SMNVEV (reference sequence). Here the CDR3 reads CASSLLGTPQNEETQYF. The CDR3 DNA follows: TGTGCCAGCAGTTTATTAGGGACGCCTCAAAATGAAGAGACCCAGTACTTC.

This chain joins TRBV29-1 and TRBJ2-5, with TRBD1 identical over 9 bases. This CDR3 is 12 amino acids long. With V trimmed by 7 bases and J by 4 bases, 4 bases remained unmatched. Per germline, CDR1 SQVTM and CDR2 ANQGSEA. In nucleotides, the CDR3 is TGCAGCGCCCGGACAGGGGTAGAGACCCAGTACTTC. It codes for CSARTGVETQYF.

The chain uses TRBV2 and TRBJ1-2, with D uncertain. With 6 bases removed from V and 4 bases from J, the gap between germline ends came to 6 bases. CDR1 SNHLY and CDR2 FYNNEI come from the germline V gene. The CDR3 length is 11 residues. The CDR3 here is CASRRIYGYTF. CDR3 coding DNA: TGTGCCAGCAGGAGAATCTATGGCTACACCTTC.

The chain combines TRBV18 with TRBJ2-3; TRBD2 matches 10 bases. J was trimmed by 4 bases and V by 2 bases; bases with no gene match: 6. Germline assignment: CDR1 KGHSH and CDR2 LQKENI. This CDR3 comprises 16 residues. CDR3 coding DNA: TGTGCCAGCTCACCAGGGCTAGCGGGAGAATCAGATACGCAGTATTTT. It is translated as CASSPGLAGESDTQYF.

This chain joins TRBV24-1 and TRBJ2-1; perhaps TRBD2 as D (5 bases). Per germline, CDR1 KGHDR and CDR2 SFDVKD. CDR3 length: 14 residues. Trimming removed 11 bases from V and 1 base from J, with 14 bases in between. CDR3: CANTRPGSYNEQFF. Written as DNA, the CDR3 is TGTGCCAATACACGTCCGGGGTCCTACAATGAGCAGTTCTTC.

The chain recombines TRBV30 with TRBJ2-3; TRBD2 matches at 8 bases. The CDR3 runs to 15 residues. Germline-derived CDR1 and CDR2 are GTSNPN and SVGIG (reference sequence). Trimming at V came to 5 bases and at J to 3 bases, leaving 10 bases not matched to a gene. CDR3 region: CAWDRGSGETDTQYF. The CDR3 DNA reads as TGTGCCTGGGACCGGGGTAGCGGGGAGACAGATACGCAGTATTTT.